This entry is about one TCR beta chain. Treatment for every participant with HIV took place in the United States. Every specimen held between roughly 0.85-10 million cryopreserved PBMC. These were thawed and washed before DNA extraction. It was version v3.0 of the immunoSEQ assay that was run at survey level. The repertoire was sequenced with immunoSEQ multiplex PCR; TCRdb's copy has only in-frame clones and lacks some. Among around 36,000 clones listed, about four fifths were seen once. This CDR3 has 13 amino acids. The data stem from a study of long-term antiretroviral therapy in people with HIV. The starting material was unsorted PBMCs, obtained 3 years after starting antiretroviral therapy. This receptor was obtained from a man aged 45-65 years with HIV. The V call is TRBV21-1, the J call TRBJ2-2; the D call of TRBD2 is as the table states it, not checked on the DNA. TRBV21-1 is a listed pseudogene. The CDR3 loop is CGGRDLNTGELFF. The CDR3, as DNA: TGTGGTGGCCGGGACTTGAACACCGGGGAGCTGTTTTTT.